The 18 T cell receptor beta chains below come from one sample, sequenced in a study of blood T cell repertoires in COVID-19. TCRdb's copy holds only in-frame clones and misses some; the assay was immunoSEQ multiplex PCR. Among about 58,000 clones, 88% were seen once, and the ten largest hold roughly a fifth. Sequenced sample: peripheral blood. Every receptor here comes from a woman between 50 and 59 years old with active or convalescent COVID-19.

The rearrangement joins TRBV7-9 to TRBJ2-5, with TRBD1 matching 7 bases. The CDR3 extends over 15 amino acids. From germline, CDR1 is SEHNR and CDR2 FQNEAQ (reference sequence). The V and J ends lost 4 bases and 3 bases, in that order; junction bases with no gene match: 8. The CDR3 DNA reads as TGTGCCAGCAGCTACTCCAGGGGGAGCAAAGAGACCCAGTACTTC. Amino acids: CASSYSRGSKETQYF.

The rearrangement links TRBV28 to TRBJ2-1; 9 bases agree with TRBD1. Germline-derived CDR1 and CDR2 are MDHEN and SYDVKM. This CDR3 contains 16 residues. Trimming at V came to 5 bases and at J to 3 bases, leaving 8 bases not matched to a gene. As DNA, the CDR3 is TGTGCCAGCAGTACCACCGGGACAGGGATCTACAATGAGCAGTTCTTC. It specifies CASSTTGTGIYNEQFF.

The chain combines TRBV5-3 with TRBJ1-1, with TRBD1 matching 7 bases. TRBV5-3 is recorded as an ORF, its role being uncertain. After removal of 4 bases from V and 1 base from J, the junction contained 7 bases not matched to a gene. There are 15 residues in the CDR3. For the CDR3, the DNA is TGTGCCAGAAGCCTACGACAGGGTGAGAACACTGAAGCTTTCTTT. Its translation: CARSLRQGENTEAFF.

The chain joins TRBV3-1 (or the pseudogene TRBV3-2) to TRBJ1-1, with TRBD1 matching over 9 bases. Unmatched junction bases numbered 5, after V lost 5 bases and J lost 1 base. The length of the CDR3 is 15 residues. Germline CDR1 and CDR2: LGHDT and YNNKEL (reference sequence). The CDR3 DNA reads TGTGCCAGCAGCTTACCGGGACAGGGGAACACTGAAGCTTTCTTT. Encoded protein: CASSLPGQGNTEAFF.

CDR3 nucleotides: TGTGCCAGCAGCTCCCACCGACAGGGAGGCCGGAACACTGAAGCTTTCTTT. As protein: CASSSHRQGGRNTEAFF. The chain employs TRBV9 and TRBJ1-1, with TRBD1 matching 7 bases. CDR1 and CDR2 from the germline V gene are SGDLS and YYNGEE. J gave up 1 base and V 4 bases, and 13 bases lay outside the gene matches. There are 17 residues in the CDR3. Combining the CDR3 with reference TRBV9 and TRBJ1-1 gives the whole variable domain DSGVTQTPKHLITATGQRVTLRCSPRSGDLSVYWYQQSLDQGLQFLIQYYNGEERAKGNILERFSAQQFPDLHSELNLSSLELGDSALYFCASSSHRQGGRNTEAFFGQGTRLTVV.

V is TRBV11-2 and J is TRBJ2-3, with a tentative D call TRBD1 (6 bases). Germline V gene data show CDR1 as SGHAT and CDR2 as FQNNGV. V was pared by 4 bases and J by 6 bases, with 17 bases between. The CDR3 contains 15 residues. The CDR3 protein is CASSSPGQPGDTQYF. CDR3 DNA sequence: TGTGCCAGCAGCTCACCCGGACAGCCGGGCGATACGCAGTATTTT.

J is TRBJ1-1 and V is TRBV2; D gene unclear. Germline V gene lookup returns CDR1 SNHLY and CDR2 FYNNEI. The CDR3 runs 10 residues. The germline V and J ends were trimmed by 8 bases and 8 bases, with 9 bases remaining between them. CDR3 sequence: CASANREAFF. The CDR3 nucleotides are TGTGCCAGCGCGAATCGGGAAGCTTTCTTT.

The J gene is TRBJ1-2, the V gene TRBV4-1, with 8 bases that match TRBD1. Germline CDR1 MGHRA, CDR2 YSYEKL. The trim removed 4 bases at V and 7 bases at J, leaving 11 bases unmatched. The CDR3 has 15 amino acids. CDR3 DNA sequence: TGCGCCAGCAGCCTGTCCTTGACAGGGGTGGGTGGCTACACCTTC. Encoded protein: CASSLSLTGVGGYTF.

The V and J genes are TRBV19 and TRBJ2-7; D is undetermined. The CDR3 sequence is 12 residues long. Per the germline V gene, CDR1 is LNHDA and CDR2 is SQIVND (reference sequence). Trimming removed 3 bases at V and 7 bases at J, with 10 bases between. The CDR3 protein is CASSIPLQEQYF. The DNA for the CDR3 is TGTGCCAGTAGTATCCCCCTTCAGGAGCAGTACTTC.

V gene TRBV7-9 combines with J gene TRBJ2-1, with TRBD1 matching over 9 bases. The V and J ends lost 4 bases and 3 bases, in that order; junction bases with no gene match: 7. The CDR3 spans 16 residues. Germline V gene lookup returns CDR1 SEHNR and CDR2 FQNEAQ (reference sequence). The CDR3: CASSSRRDRDYNEQFF. CDR3 sequence (DNA): TGTGCCAGCAGCTCCCGCCGGGACAGGGACTACAATGAGCAGTTCTTC.

The rearrangement joins TRBV19 to TRBJ2-7; TRBD1 aligns across 9 bases. The CDR3 sequence is 17 residues long. Trimming removed 11 bases from V and 5 bases from J; junction bases left unmatched: 22. Per the germline V gene, CDR1 is LNHDA and CDR2 is SQIVND (reference sequence). The CDR3 nucleotides read TGTGCCGTCGCTGGGACCCCACAGGGGGCGTTAAGAGACGAGCAGTACTTC. It specifies CAVAGTPQGALRDEQYF.

This clone was seen only a few times. The chain uses TRBV3-1 (or the pseudogene TRBV3-2) and TRBJ2-2; no definite D call. The CDR3 has 16 amino acids. V lost 0 bases and J lost 7, with 15 bases in between. CDR1 and CDR2 (germline): LGHDT, YNNKEL (reference sequence). Here the CDR3 reads CASSQESFAVFGELFF. The DNA of the CDR3 is TGTGCCAGCAGCCAAGAGTCGTTCGCAGTATTCGGGGAGCTGTTTTTT.

CDR3 sequence (DNA): TGTGCCAGCAGTGCGGGTGGCAGGTCCGCTCCAGAAGCTTTCTTT. Translating gives CASSAGGRSAPEAFF. V gene TRBV28 combines with J gene TRBJ1-1; no definite D call. Germline CDR1 MDHEN, CDR2 SYDVKM. V was trimmed by 5 bases and J by 8 bases, leaving 21 bases between them. The CDR3 is 15 residues long.

This clone appeared once. The chain couples TRBV2 to TRBJ2-5, with 8 bases that match TRBD1. The ends lost 5 bases at V and 4 bases at J; junction bases unmatched: 9. The CDR3 extends over 15 amino acids. Germline CDR1 SNHLY, CDR2 FYNNEI. The CDR3 sequence: CASSSRYRGRETQYF. The CDR3 DNA sequence: TGTGCCAGCAGTTCCCGTTACAGGGGGAGAGAGACCCAGTACTTC.

The rearrangement uses TRBV19 and TRBJ1-1; TRBD1 might be the D (6 bases). Germline CDR1 and CDR2: LNHDA and SQIVND (reference sequence). V was trimmed by 4 bases and J by 11 bases, leaving 20 bases between them. The CDR3 sequence is 14 residues long. CDR3 residues: CASSSTQGGVGAFF. Here the CDR3 DNA reads TGTGCCAGTAGTAGCACACAGGGAGGGGTTGGGGCTTTCTTT.

The J gene is TRBJ2-7, the V gene TRBV9; D possibly corresponds to TRBD2 (6 bases). The CDR3 is 14 amino acids. From germline, CDR1 is SGDLS and CDR2 YYNGEE. V lost 0 bases and J 4 bases, leaving 11 bases between the germline ends. The CDR3 sequence is CASSVAGSYYEQYF. The CDR3 DNA follows: TGTGCCAGCAGCGTAGCCGGGAGTTATTACGAGCAGTACTTC.

The gene calls are TRBV6-5 and TRBJ2-7; no clear D. Trimming stripped 0 bases from V and 2 bases from J, with 5 bases between. Germline values: CDR1 MNHEY, CDR2 SVGAGI. The CDR3 covers 13 residues. The CDR3: CASSYSGAYEQYF. The CDR3 DNA reads as TGTGCCAGCAGTTACTCAGGAGCCTACGAGCAGTACTTC.

This clone was counted a single time. The chain joins TRBV18 to TRBJ1-3, with 8 bases lining up with TRBD1. This CDR3 has 16 residues. V dropped 3 bases and J dropped 0; count of bases not matched to a gene: 4. The V gene's germline CDR1 is KGHSH and CDR2 LQKENI. The CDR3 region has the DNA TGTGCCAGCTCACCGGACAGGGTAATCTCTGGAAACACCATATATTTT. Translated: CASSPDRVISGNTIYF.